This T cell receptor (beta chain) came from a study of tumor-infiltrating lymphocytes in primary liver carcinoma. Germline V gene data show CDR1 as SGHAT and CDR2 as FQNNGV. V was pared by 5 bases and J by 1 base, with 14 bases between. CDR3 length: 16 residues. Investigators took RNA and DNA out together from approximately 22-30 mg of unsorted bulk tissue. Starting material of around 460 ng total RNA yielded TCR beta cDNA via a constant-region primer. A slightly modified ARM-PCR protocol with three nested multiplex PCR rounds produced these TCR beta libraries. TRBV1-TRBV30 forward primers paired with a C-beta reverse primer drove the first two PCR rounds, about 10 cycles each. Each CDR3 protein is one row after TCRdb ran MiXCR on the multiplex PCR reads. The sample contains more than 70,000 distinct CDR3 sequences, 69% of which appear only once.

The genes are TRBV11-2 and TRBJ2-2; D gene ambiguous. Sequencing was done on a sample of tumor-adjacent normal liver tissue. The TCR comes from a man aged 40-55 years with primary liver carcinoma and hepatitis B virus infection. This chain's CDR3 is CASSRAWIQNTGELFF. As DNA, the CDR3 is TGTGCCAGCAGCCGAGCGTGGATACAGAACACCGGGGAGCTGTTTTTT.